The 30 T cell receptor beta chains below come from one sample, sequenced in a study of blood T cell repertoires in COVID-19. Generated by immunoSEQ multiplex PCR, the TCRdb table keeps only in-frame clones and is missing some. The table has 300,000 or so clones, approximately 90% seen once. Sequenced input: peripheral blood. The source of these receptors is a woman under 40 with COVID-19, enrolled during active disease.

CDR3 region: CASSPIQGQYF. CDR3 DNA: TGTGCCAGCAGTCCCATACAGGGGCAGTATTTT. This rearrangement joins TRBV12-3 or TRBV12-4 to TRBJ2-3; possibly TRBD1 for D (6 bases). V was trimmed by 5 bases and J by 11 bases, leaving 11 bases between them. The CDR3 consists of 11 residues.

This chain links TRBV11-2 with TRBJ2-1; 7 positions match TRBD2. The CDR3 has 16 residues. V lost 1 base, J lost 0 bases, and 3 bases stayed unmatched. Germline V gene data show CDR1 as SGHAT and CDR2 as FQNNGV. This chain's CDR3 is CASSLGEGLSYNEQFF. CDR3 nucleotides: TGTGCCAGCAGCTTAGGGGAGGGGCTCTCCTACAATGAGCAGTTCTTC.

The rearrangement uses TRBV19 and TRBJ2-2, with 12 positions matching TRBD2. Looked up from germline, CDR1 is LNHDA and CDR2 is SQIVND (reference sequence). The CDR3 spans 16 residues. Trimming removed 3 bases from V and 7 bases from J; junction bases left unmatched: 6. The CDR3, as DNA: TGTGCCAGTAGTATCCGGACTAGCGGGAAGGGCGGGGAGCTGTTTTTT. It yields the protein CASSIRTSGKGGELFF. Full variable domain (outside the CDR3, taken from reference TRBV19 and TRBJ2-2): DGGITQSPKYLFRKEGQNVTLSCEQNLNHDAMYWYRQDPGQGLRLIYYSQIVNDFQKGDIAEGYSVSREKKESFPLTVTSAQKNPTAFYLCASSIRTSGKGGELFFGEGSRLTVL.

The chain combines TRBV30 with TRBJ1-1; TRBD1 matches at 9 bases. The CDR3 consists of 14 residues. Trimming removed 3 bases from V and 1 base from J; junction bases left unmatched: 3. The germline V gene encodes CDR1 GTSNPN and CDR2 SVGIG (reference sequence). In DNA, the CDR3 is TGTGCCTGGAGCTCGGACAGGGGGAACACTGAAGCTTTCTTT. Its translation is CAWSSDRGNTEAFF. The variable domain in full, with the rest retrieved from reference TRBV30 and TRBJ1-1, is SQTIHQWPATLVQPVGSPLSLECTVEGTSNPNLYWYRQAAGRGLQLLFYSVGIGQISSEVPQNLSASRPQDRQFILSSKKLLLSDSGFYLCAWSSDRGNTEAFFGQGTRLTVV.

The chain is built from TRBV6-4 and TRBJ1-2; 10 bases line up with TRBD1. The CDR3 covers 14 residues. CDR1 is MRHNA and CDR2 is SNTAGT in the germline V gene. The V and J ends lost 5 bases and 8 bases, in that order; junction bases with no gene match: 8. CDR3 region: CASSTTPGQGGYTF. CDR3 sequence (DNA): TGTGCCAGCAGTACGACTCCGGGACAGGGGGGCTACACCTTC.

The chain carries TRBV20-1 and TRBJ2-7; maybe TRBD2 (5 bases). V was cut by 3 bases and J by 3 bases, with 12 bases left in between. This CDR3 has 13 residues. CDR1 is DFQATT and CDR2 is SNEGSKA in the germline V gene (reference sequence). CDR3 in amino acids: CSASRLAIYEQYF. Written as DNA, the CDR3 is TGCAGTGCTAGTCGCCTAGCTATCTACGAGCAGTACTTC.

The J gene is TRBJ2-3, the V gene TRBV5-4; 10 positions agree with TRBD2. Trimming cost V 4 bases and J 0 bases; bases outside gene matches: 5. Germline-derived CDR1 and CDR2 are SGHNT and YYREEE (reference sequence). CDR3 length: 16 amino acids. CDR3 nucleotides: TGTGCCAGCAGCCCCGGACTAGCGGTTAGCACAGATACGCAGTATTTT. It codes for CASSPGLAVSTDTQYF.

This clone was detected only once. The chain carries TRBV30 and TRBJ1-5; D gene unclear. Germline V CDR1 and CDR2: GTSNPN, SVGIG (reference sequence). Trimming removed 0 bases from V and 4 bases from J, with 7 bases in between. CDR3 length: 13 residues. The chain's CDR3 is CAWSVNGNQPQHF. CDR3 DNA: TGTGCCTGGAGTGTCAACGGTAATCAGCCCCAGCATTTT.

The rearrangement uses TRBV6-1 and TRBJ2-1; D remains ambiguous. The CDR3 is 16 amino acids. The V end lost 0 bases, the J end lost 1 base, and 10 bases lay between the germline ends. CDR1 MNHNS and CDR2 SASEGT come from the germline V gene. CDR3 residues: CASSEALPGSYNEQFF. The CDR3 DNA reads TGTGCCAGCAGTGAAGCCCTCCCCGGGTCCTACAATGAGCAGTTCTTC.

This chain links TRBV5-4 with TRBJ2-3; 13 bases are shared with TRBD2. Per the germline V gene, CDR1 is SGHNT and CDR2 is YYREEE (reference sequence). V shed 4 bases, J shed 2 bases, and the junction held 4 bases outside the gene matches. The CDR3 contains 16 residues. The CDR3 is CASSTTSGRITDTQYF. In DNA, the CDR3 is TGTGCCAGCAGCACGACTAGCGGGAGGATCACAGATACGCAGTATTTT.

The chain links TRBV4-2 to TRBJ2-1, with 10 positions matching TRBD2. With 5 bases clipped from V and 2 bases from J, the junction kept 15 bases outside the gene matches. The CDR3 runs 19 residues. Germline V lookup: CDR1 LGHNA, CDR2 YNFKEQ. CDR3 sequence (DNA): TGTGCCAGCAGCAAACCCGTGTGGCTAGCGGGAGAGACCTACAATGAGCAGTTCTTC. Translating it yields CASSKPVWLAGETYNEQFF.

This sequence joins TRBV4-1 and TRBJ2-3, with 10 bases fitting TRBD2. The V segment lost 2 bases and the J segment 6 bases; nucleotides outside the gene matches: 11. CDR3 size: 17 residues. The germline CDR1 and CDR2 sequences are MGHRA and YSYEKL. The CDR3 loop is CASSQKEGLAGVDTQYF. The CDR3 nucleotides read TGCGCCAGCAGCCAAAAAGAAGGTCTAGCGGGAGTCGATACGCAGTATTTT.

This clone showed up just a few times. Here the CDR3 reads CASSGQGDSPLHF. CDR3 sequence (DNA): TGCGCCAGCAGCGGACAGGGGGATTCACCCCTCCACTTT. The chain is built from TRBV10-1 and TRBJ1-6, with 10 positions matching TRBD1. Germline CDR1 WNHNN, CDR2 SYGVQD (reference sequence). The CDR3 consists of 13 residues. The V and J ends lost 6 bases and 8 bases, in that order; junction bases with no gene match: 1.

This clone was seen only once. The V and J genes are TRBV28 and TRBJ2-7; the match to TRBD2 covers 12 bases. The CDR3 has 16 residues. The ends lost 5 bases at V and 5 bases at J; junction bases unmatched: 10. Germline V gene sequence: CDR1 MDHEN, CDR2 SYDVKM. Here the CDR3 DNA reads TGTGCCAGCAGTCGAACACTAGCGGGAGGTCTCCACGAGCAGTACTTC. Its protein is CASSRTLAGGLHEQYF.

The chain recombines TRBV2 with TRBJ2-6; D possibly corresponds to TRBD1 (6 bases). Germline CDR1 and CDR2: SNHLY and FYNNEI. CDR3 length: 15 residues. Trimming removed 6 bases at V and 3 bases at J, with 12 bases between. The CDR3 here is CASSGTGFGANVLTF. CDR3 DNA sequence: TGTGCCAGCAGCGGAACAGGGTTTGGGGCCAACGTCCTGACTTTC.

CDR3: CSASERGASNYGYTF. CDR3 DNA: TGCAGTGCTAGTGAACGGGGGGCTTCTAACTATGGCTACACCTTC. The chain recombines TRBV20-1 with TRBJ1-2; D is possibly TRBD1 (6 bases). The CDR3 is 15 residues long. Trimming took 3 bases from V and 0 from J, leaving 14 bases between them. Germline V gives CDR1 DFQATT, CDR2 SNEGSKA (reference sequence).

This chain links TRBV21-1 with TRBJ2-7; the table names TRBD2, a call not compared with the DNA. TRBV21-1 counts as a pseudogene. The CDR3 is made up of 19 amino acids. The CDR3 nucleotides read TGTGCCAGCAGCGCCACCGGGACTAGCGGTCCCTGCCTGCCGGGCGAGCAGTACTTC. This sequence encodes CASSATGTSGPCLPGEQYF.

There are a few counts of this clone. The V call is TRBV5-1, the J call TRBJ2-3, with 7 bases fitting TRBD2. CDR3 length equals 16 residues. Germline values: CDR1 SGHRS, CDR2 YFSETQ. With 4 bases clipped from V and 2 bases from J, the junction kept 10 bases outside the gene matches. Here the CDR3 DNA reads TGCGCCAGCAGCATTACCGCCGGGACTATCACAGATACGCAGTATTTT. Encoded protein: CASSITAGTITDTQYF.

This chain links TRBV2 with TRBJ2-2; 10 nucleotides align to TRBD1. Germline-derived CDR1 and CDR2 are SNHLY and FYNNEI. The J segment lost 4 bases and the V segment lost 4 bases, leaving 3 bases of the junction unmatched. The length of the CDR3 is 15 residues. The CDR3 DNA sequence: TGTGCCAGCAGTGCCCGGACAGGGGGCACCGGGGAGCTGTTTTTT. Protein product: CASSARTGGTGELFF.

The table lists this clone with a count of one. The V call is TRBV10-3, the J call TRBJ1-3; D might be TRBD1 (6 bases). With 3 bases removed from V and 0 bases from J, the gap between germline ends came to 6 bases. Looked up from germline, CDR1 is ENHRY and CDR2 is SYGVKD. The CDR3 runs 14 residues. The CDR3 sequence: CAISDRGSGNTIYF. The DNA of the CDR3 is TGTGCCATCAGTGACAGGGGCTCTGGAAACACCATATATTTT.

The chain employs TRBV2 and TRBJ2-7; 10 nucleotides agree with TRBD2. The trim removed 8 bases at V and 2 bases at J, leaving 6 bases unmatched. The germline V gene encodes CDR1 SNHLY and CDR2 FYNNEI. The CDR3 totals 14 residues. Here the CDR3 DNA reads TGTGCCAGCCTACGGACTAGCGGAACCTACGAGCAGTACTTC. It yields the protein CASLRTSGTYEQYF.

A single count supports this clone. J is TRBJ2-1 and V is TRBV2; D may be TRBD2 (6 bases). Trimming stripped 8 bases from V and 5 bases from J, with 16 bases between. CDR1 SNHLY and CDR2 FYNNEI come from the germline V gene. This CDR3 has 14 amino acids. The CDR3 region is CASREFINNNEQFF. CDR3 sequence (DNA): TGTGCCAGCCGGGAGTTCATCAATAACAATGAGCAGTTCTTC.

The V and J genes are TRBV7-9 and TRBJ1-4; TRBD1 agrees at 9 bases. CDR1 SEHNR and CDR2 FQNEAQ come from the germline V gene (reference sequence). The CDR3 covers 13 residues. Germline trimming cut 4 bases from V and 8 bases from J; bases unmatched to any gene: 2. The CDR3, as DNA: TGTGCCAGCAGCTGGGGACAGGGCGAAAAACTGTTTTTT. Translation: CASSWGQGEKLFF. Using reference TRBV7-9 and TRBJ1-4 for the parts outside the CDR3, the full variable domain is DTGVSQNPRHKITKRGQNVTFRCDPISEHNRLYWYRQTLGQGPEFLTYFQNEAQLEKSRLLSDRFSAERPKGSFSTLEIQRTEQGDSAMYLCASSWGQGEKLFFGSGTQLSVL.

J is TRBJ2-1 and V is TRBV18; D unclear. The CDR3 length is 14 residues. Trimming took off 0 bases at V and 8 bases at J, with 11 bases between the two ends. The germline CDR1 and CDR2 sequences are KGHSH and LQKENI. The CDR3 region is CASSPPTGTHEQFF. DNA for the CDR3: TGTGCCAGCTCACCACCTACGGGTACCCATGAGCAGTTCTTC.

A single count supports this clone. The V gene is TRBV18, the J gene TRBJ1-1, with TRBD1 matching over 9 bases. After removal of 3 bases from V and 1 base from J, the junction contained 12 bases not matched to a gene. Germline assignment: CDR1 KGHSH and CDR2 LQKENI. The CDR3 spans 18 residues. This CDR3 is CASSPLTGGKGTNTEAFF. CDR3 DNA sequence: TGTGCCAGCTCACCTCTGACAGGGGGTAAAGGGACGAACACTGAAGCTTTCTTT.

The V call is TRBV27, the J call TRBJ2-1; 9 nucleotides line up with TRBD2. The junction had 1 base not matched to a gene; V was cut back by 4 bases and J by 0 bases. This CDR3 is 15 amino acids long. Germline assignment: CDR1 MNHEY and CDR2 SMNVEV (reference sequence). For the CDR3, the DNA is TGTGCCAGCAGTTCTAGCGGGGACTCCTACAATGAGCAGTTCTTC. Translation: CASSSSGDSYNEQFF.

The V gene is TRBV3-1 (or the pseudogene TRBV3-2), the J gene TRBJ1-2, with D possibly being TRBD1 (6 bases). The CDR3 loop spans 14 amino acids. Germline CDR1 reads LGHDT; CDR2 reads YNNKEL (reference sequence). Trimming took 0 bases from V and 7 from J, leaving 12 bases between them. CDR3 coding DNA: TGTGCCAGCAGCCAAGATTTCAGGGGACCTGGCTACACCTTC. Residues: CASSQDFRGPGYTF.

This chain joins TRBV14 and TRBJ1-2; no firm D call. The V and J ends lost 0 bases and 3 bases respectively, with 11 bases between them. The CDR3 has 15 residues. The germline V gene has CDR1 SGHDN and CDR2 FVKESK. In nucleotides, the CDR3 is TGTGCCAGCAGCCAAGACGTCGGGGTTGACTATGGCTACACCTTC. It specifies CASSQDVGVDYGYTF.

The genes are TRBV15 and TRBJ1-6, with a weak D call TRBD1 (5 bases). CDR1 is LNHNV, CDR2 YYDKDF, per germline (reference sequence). The CDR3 spans 14 residues. V was pared by 5 bases and J by 5 bases, with 10 bases between. This chain's CDR3 is CATSAGRNNSPLHF. The CDR3 coding sequence is TGTGCCACCAGCGCGGGACGGAATAATTCACCCCTCCACTTT.

The rearrangement uses TRBV7-6 and TRBJ1-5; 8 nucleotides match TRBD1. The CDR3 loop spans 15 amino acids. Per the germline V gene, CDR1 is SGHVS and CDR2 is FNYEAQ. After removal of 5 bases from V and 7 bases from J, the junction contained 10 bases not matched to a gene. CDR3 in amino acids: CASSVGQGLGQPQHF. For the CDR3, the DNA is TGTGCCAGCAGCGTTGGACAGGGCCTGGGGCAGCCCCAGCATTTT.